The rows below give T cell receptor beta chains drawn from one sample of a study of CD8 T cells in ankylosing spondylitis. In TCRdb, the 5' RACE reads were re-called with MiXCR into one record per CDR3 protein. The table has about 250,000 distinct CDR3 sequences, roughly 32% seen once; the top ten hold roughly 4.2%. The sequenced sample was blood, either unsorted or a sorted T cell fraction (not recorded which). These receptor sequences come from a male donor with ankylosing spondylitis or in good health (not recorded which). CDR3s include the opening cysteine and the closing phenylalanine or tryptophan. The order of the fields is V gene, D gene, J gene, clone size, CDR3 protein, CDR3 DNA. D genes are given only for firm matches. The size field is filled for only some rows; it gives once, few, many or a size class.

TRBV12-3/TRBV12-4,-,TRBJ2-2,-,CASRSVGGPGELFF,TGTGCCAGCAGGTCCGTGGGGGGGCCTGGGGAGCTGTTTTTT
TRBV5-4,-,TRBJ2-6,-,CASSLGQGRSGANVLTF,TGTGCCAGCAGCCTGGGGCAGGGGAGGTCTGGGGCCAACGTCCTGACTTTC
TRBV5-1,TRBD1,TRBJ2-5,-,CASSLEGTGTQYF,TGCGCCAGCAGCTTGGAAGGGACAGGGACCCAGTACTTC
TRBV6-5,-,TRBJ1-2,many,CASIDGYGYTF,TGTGCCAGCATCGACGGCTATGGCTACACCTTC
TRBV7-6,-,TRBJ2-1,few,CASSYSTRPTYNEQFF,TGTGCCAGCAGTTATTCGACACGACCGACCTACAATGAGCAGTTCTTC
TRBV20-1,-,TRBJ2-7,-,CSADRTKGGGHEQYF,TGCAGTGCTGATCGGACGAAAGGGGGGGGACACGAGCAGTACTTC
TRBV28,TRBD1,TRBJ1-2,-,CASRTTGRAGYTF,TGTGCCAGCAGGACGACAGGGAGGGCGGGCTACACCTTC
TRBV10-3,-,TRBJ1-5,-,CAISAGLGLQPQHF,TGTGCCATCAGTGCTGGATTGGGGCTTCAGCCCCAGCATTTT
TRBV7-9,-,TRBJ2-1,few,CASSSTLADNEQFF,TGTGCCAGCAGCTCCACTTTAGCAGACAATGAGCAGTTCTTC
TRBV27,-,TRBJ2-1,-,CASSPGPYDEQFF,TGTGCCAGCAGTCCAGGACCTTACGATGAGCAGTTCTTC
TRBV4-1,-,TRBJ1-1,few,CASSQDEDERAFF,TGCGCCAGCAGCCAAGATGAAGATGAAAGAGCTTTCTTT
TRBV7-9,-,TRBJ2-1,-,CASSLEGTGEQFF,TGTGCCAGCAGCTTAGAGGGGACGGGGGAGCAGTTCTTC
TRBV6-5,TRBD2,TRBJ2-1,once,CASSSLAGGSNEQFF,TGTGCCAGCAGTTCACTAGCGGGGGGTAGTAATGAGCAGTTCTTC
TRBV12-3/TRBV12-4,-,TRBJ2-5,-,CASTTVHEKTQYF,TGTGCCAGCACCACTGTTCATGAGAAGACCCAGTACTTC
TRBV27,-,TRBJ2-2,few,CASSRRQGGELFF,TGTGCCAGCAGTAGACGGCAGGGCGGGGAGCTGTTTTTT
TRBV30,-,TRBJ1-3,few,CAWSRLIGSGNTIYF,TGTGCCTGGAGTCGATTAATAGGCTCTGGAAACACCATATATTTT